The rows below give T cell receptor beta chains drawn from one sample of a study of T-cell memory formation after mild COVID-19. TCRdb redid the calling of the 5' RACE reads with MiXCR, one entry per CDR3 protein. Of 250,000 to 400,000 distinct CDR3 sequences listed, roughly an eighth were seen once; the top ten hold around 20%. The sample taken for sequencing was PBMCs or a T cell subset sorted from them (not recorded which). These receptor sequences come from a man in his late teens or twenties who had mild COVID-19 (a few samples of this study predate the infection). Cell type and time point are not known. Both conserved end residues are part of each CDR3. A D gene is named only where the DNA matches it firmly. Size is omitted from some rows. Given values are once, few, many or a class for expanded clones.

CDR3nt: TGTGCCAGCAGCCCCCCCAGTCAGTGGGCTTTCTTT
CDR3aa: CASSPPSQWAFF
v_gene: TRBV11-2
abundance: few
d_gene: -
j_gene: TRBJ1-1

CDR3nt: TGTGCCAGCAGCTTAGTACCGGGACTAGGATACGCAGATACGCAGTATTTT
CDR3aa: CASSLVPGLGYADTQYF
v_gene: TRBV7-9
abundance: many
d_gene: TRBD2
j_gene: TRBJ2-3

CDR3nt: TGTGCCAGCAGCGAGAGAGGGACAGCAATGAACACTGAAGCTTTCTTT
CDR3aa: CASSERGTAMNTEAFF
v_gene: TRBV7-2
abundance: -
d_gene: TRBD1
j_gene: TRBJ1-1

CDR3nt: TGCGCCAGCAGCCAAGATTACGGCGGGGTCACCAATGAGCAGTTCTTC
CDR3aa: CASSQDYGGVTNEQFF
v_gene: TRBV4-3
abundance: few
d_gene: -
j_gene: TRBJ2-1

CDR3nt: TGTGCCAGCAGGACAGGGTATATGAGGGGAAACACCATATATTTT
CDR3aa: CASRTGYMRGNTIYF
v_gene: TRBV2
abundance: -
d_gene: TRBD1
j_gene: TRBJ1-3

CDR3nt: TGTGCCACCAGTGCCGCGGGAGATACGCAGTATTTT
CDR3aa: CATSAAGDTQYF
v_gene: TRBV24-1
abundance: -
d_gene: -
j_gene: TRBJ2-3

CDR3nt: TGCGCCAGCAGTGAGTTTGAACTTCACGAAAAACTGTTTTTT
CDR3aa: CASSEFELHEKLFF
v_gene: TRBV10-2
abundance: many
d_gene: -
j_gene: TRBJ1-4

CDR3nt: TGCGCCAGCAGCTCGGGACAGATAAATGAAAAACTGTTTTTT
CDR3aa: CASSSGQINEKLFF
v_gene: TRBV5-1
abundance: -
d_gene: TRBD1
j_gene: TRBJ1-4

CDR3nt: TGTGCCAGCAGCCTAGGGGACAGGGTAGAGACCCAGTACTTC
CDR3aa: CASSLGDRVETQYF
v_gene: TRBV7-8
abundance: few
d_gene: TRBD1
j_gene: TRBJ2-5

CDR3nt: TGTGCCAGCAGTTTTCTGAAATGGGGGCATTCCTACAATGAGCAGTTCTTC
CDR3aa: CASSFLKWGHSYNEQFF
v_gene: TRBV27
abundance: -
d_gene: -
j_gene: TRBJ2-1

CDR3nt: TGTGCCAGCAGTTACTTCCCGCCAGGCGAAGATTCACCCCTCCACTTT
CDR3aa: CASSYFPPGEDSPLHF
v_gene: TRBV6-2/TRBV6-3
abundance: many
d_gene: -
j_gene: TRBJ1-6

CDR3nt: TGTGCCAGCAGGGGGGCCGGGGCCAACGTCCTGACTTTC
CDR3aa: CASRGAGANVLTF
v_gene: TRBV6-1
abundance: few
d_gene: -
j_gene: TRBJ2-6

CDR3nt: TGTGCCAGCAGTCCGCCGGGACAGGGTATTATGAACACTGAAGCTTTCTTT
CDR3aa: CASSPPGQGIMNTEAFF
v_gene: TRBV6-5
abundance: few
d_gene: TRBD1
j_gene: TRBJ1-1

CDR3nt: TGTGCCAGCACCGGGCCATCTGCAGGCGAGCAGTTCTTC
CDR3aa: CASTGPSAGEQFF
v_gene: TRBV2
abundance: few
d_gene: -
j_gene: TRBJ2-1

CDR3nt: TGTGCCAGCAGTCACGGCAGATACGAGCAGTACTTC
CDR3aa: CASSHGRYEQYF
v_gene: TRBV6-2/TRBV6-3
abundance: -
d_gene: -
j_gene: TRBJ2-7

CDR3nt: TGTGCCAGCAGCCCCCGGGTGACTAGCGGGGGAAAGACCCAGTACTTC
CDR3aa: CASSPRVTSGGKTQYF
v_gene: TRBV7-2
abundance: -
d_gene: TRBD2
j_gene: TRBJ2-5

CDR3nt: TGTGCCAGCAGTTTAGGCCAGACGAACACCGGGGAGCTGTTTTTT
CDR3aa: CASSLGQTNTGELFF
v_gene: TRBV28
abundance: -
d_gene: -
j_gene: TRBJ2-2